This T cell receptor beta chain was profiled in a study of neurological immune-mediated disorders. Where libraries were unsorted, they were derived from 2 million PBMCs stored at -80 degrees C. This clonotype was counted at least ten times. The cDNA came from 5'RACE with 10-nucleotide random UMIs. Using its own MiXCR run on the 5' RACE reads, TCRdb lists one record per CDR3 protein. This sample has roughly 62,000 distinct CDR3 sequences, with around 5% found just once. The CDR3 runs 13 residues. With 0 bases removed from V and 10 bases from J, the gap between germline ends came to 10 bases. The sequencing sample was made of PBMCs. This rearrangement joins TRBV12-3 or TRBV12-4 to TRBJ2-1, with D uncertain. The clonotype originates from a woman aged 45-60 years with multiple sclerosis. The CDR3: CASSLAIRTEQFF. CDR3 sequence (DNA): TGTGCCAGCAGTTTAGCCATTCGTACGGAGCAGTTCTTC.